Listed here are 32 T cell receptor beta chains from one sample, sequenced in a study of blood T cell repertoires in COVID-19. Here immunoSEQ multiplex PCR was the method, and the copy in TCRdb shows in-frame clones only, minus some. This table holds fewer than 200,000 clones, about 85% found once. The sample consisted of peripheral blood. The receptors originated from an older woman with COVID-19, enrolled during active disease.

The rearrangement links TRBV6-5 to TRBJ1-3, with 8 bases that match TRBD1. Germline CDR1 and CDR2: MNHEY and SVGAGI. The CDR3 totals 15 residues. V shed 4 bases, J shed 4 bases, and the junction held 6 bases outside the gene matches. CDR3 amino acids: CASSLDRDPGNTIYF. Here the CDR3 DNA reads TGTGCCAGCAGTTTGGACAGGGACCCCGGAAACACCATATATTTT.

As regards this clone: Other DNA sequences in the sample encode the same CDR3. The chain combines TRBV3-1 (or the pseudogene TRBV3-2) with TRBJ1-1, with 7 bases that match TRBD1. Trimming took 4 bases from V and 1 from J; bases not matched to a gene: 0. Germline CDR1 is LGHDT and CDR2 is YNNKEL (reference sequence). The length of the CDR3 is 13 residues. The CDR3 protein is CASSPGGNTEAFF. CDR3 sequence (DNA): TGTGCCAGCAGCCCAGGGGGGAACACTGAAGCTTTCTTT.

V gene TRBV6-1 combines with J gene TRBJ1-6; D ambiguous. The CDR3 consists of 16 residues. Trimming took off 3 bases at V and 9 bases at J, with 18 bases between the two ends. CDR1 is MNHNS, CDR2 SASEGT, per germline. CDR3 residues: CASSDPGEPSGSPLHF. The CDR3 DNA follows: TGTGCCAGCAGTGATCCCGGGGAACCAAGTGGTTCACCCCTCCACTTT.

This clone was observed a few times. Here the CDR3 DNA reads TGTGCCAGCTCACCATCGGAAAACAGGGGGTTGAGTTTCACTGAAGCTTTCTTT. This sequence encodes CASSPSENRGLSFTEAFF. This chain connects TRBV18 to TRBJ1-1; 8 bases align to TRBD1. The CDR3 has 18 amino acids. Trimming took 2 bases from V and 4 from J; bases not matched to a gene: 15. Germline V CDR1 and CDR2: KGHSH, LQKENI.

This clone was recorded once. V usage is TRBV5-1 and J usage is TRBJ1-4; possibly TRBD1 for D (6 bases). This CDR3 region has 15 residues. The germline CDR1 and CDR2 sequences are SGHRS and YFSETQ. V was shortened by 0 bases and J by 5 bases, with 11 bases between the two germline ends. This chain's CDR3 is CASSLARGSNEKLFF. The DNA of the CDR3 is TGCGCCAGCAGCTTGGCCAGGGGCAGCAATGAAAAACTGTTTTTT. The variable domain in full, completed from reference TRBV5-1 and TRBJ1-4, reads KAGVTQTPRYLIKTRGQQVTLSCSPISGHRSVSWYQQTPGQGLQFLFEYFSETQRNKGNFPGRFSGRQFSNSRSEMNVSTLELGDSALYLCASSLARGSNEKLFFGSGTQLSVL.

The table lists this clone with a count of one. The chain couples TRBV2 to TRBJ2-1; possible D gene TRBD1, 8 bases. CDR1 and CDR2 from the germline V gene are SNHLY and FYNNEI. The CDR3 runs 14 residues. Between the trimmed V and J ends, which lost 8 bases and 7 bases, there was a span of 18 bases. CDR3: CASRGQGGWNEQFF. As DNA, the CDR3 is TGTGCCAGCCGAGGACAGGGAGGGTGGAATGAGCAGTTCTTC.

The rearrangement joins TRBV27 to TRBJ1-2, with 10 bases identical to TRBD1. The V gene's germline CDR1 is MNHEY and CDR2 SMNVEV (reference sequence). This CDR3 contains 17 residues. V shed 6 bases and J 3 bases; nucleotides not matched to a gene: 13. CDR3 DNA sequence: TGTGCCAGCAGCCCGGGACAGGGGATCAGGGCGGACTATGGCTACACCTTC. It translates to CASSPGQGIRADYGYTF.

The rearrangement joins TRBV24-1 to TRBJ2-2, with 12 nucleotides matching TRBD2. Looked up from germline, CDR1 is KGHDR and CDR2 is SFDVKD. V lost 4 bases and J lost 5; bases outside the gene matches: 4. This CDR3 contains 16 residues. The DNA for the CDR3 is TGTGCCACCAGTGACGGACTAGCGGGAAATACCGGGGAGCTGTTTTTT. Translation: CATSDGLAGNTGELFF.

The chain couples TRBV18 to TRBJ1-3; D unclear. The ends were cut back, 6 bases at V and 0 bases at J, with 12 bases in the middle. From germline, CDR1 is KGHSH and CDR2 LQKENI. The CDR3 extends over 15 amino acids. The CDR3 coding sequence is TGTGCCAGCTCGCCTCAGGCGAGCTCTGGAAACACCATATATTTT. It encodes CASSPQASSGNTIYF.

The gene calls are TRBV2 and TRBJ1-1; 7 nucleotides line up with TRBD1. The germline V gene has CDR1 SNHLY and CDR2 FYNNEI. V was clipped by 6 bases and J by 5 bases; unmatched bases: 3. The CDR3 totals 12 residues. CDR3 loop: CASRQGRTEAFF. The CDR3 nucleotides are TGTGCCAGCAGACAGGGGCGGACTGAAGCTTTCTTT.

The V call is TRBV3-1 (or the pseudogene TRBV3-2), the J call TRBJ1-1; 8 positions match TRBD1. CDR3 size: 18 residues. Trimming took 3 bases from V and 0 from J; bases not matched to a gene: 12. Germline assignment: CDR1 LGHDT and CDR2 YNNKEL (reference sequence). CDR3 bases: TGTGCCAGCAGCCACAAGATCCCAGGGGGCGTGATGAACACTGAAGCTTTCTTT. It specifies CASSHKIPGGVMNTEAFF.

V is TRBV9 and J is TRBJ1-1, with D perhaps TRBD1 (6 bases). The CDR3 spans 14 residues. Germline loops: CDR1 SGDLS, CDR2 YYNGEE. Trimming cost V 0 bases and J 4 bases, with 10 bases left between them. CDR3 nucleotide sequence: TGTGCCAGCAGCGTAGTGGGGGCTAGCACTGAAGCTTTCTTT. This sequence encodes CASSVVGASTEAFF.

The CDR3 nucleotides are TGCGCCAGCGGCCACGGGACAACGAACACTGAAGCTTTCTTT. This codes for CASGHGTTNTEAFF. The gene calls are TRBV5-1 and TRBJ1-1, with D possibly matching TRBD1 (6 bases). The CDR3 loop spans 14 amino acids. CDR1 is SGHRS and CDR2 is YFSETQ in the germline V gene. V lost 7 bases, J lost 1 base, and 14 bases lay in between.

The chain joins TRBV28 to TRBJ2-1; TRBD1 agrees at 7 bases. Losses at the gene ends were 10 bases for V and 5 bases for J; bases not matched to a gene: 5. Germline loops: CDR1 MDHEN, CDR2 SYDVKM. The CDR3 covers 12 residues. The CDR3 coding sequence is TGTGCCACAGGGGGTCTGAACAATGAGCAGTTCTTC. Residues: CATGGLNNEQFF. Full variable domain (remainder filled in from reference TRBV28 and TRBJ2-1): DVKVTQSSRYLVKRTGEKVFLECVQDMDHENMFWYRQDPGLGLRLIYFSYDVKMKEKGDIPEGYSVSREKKERFSLILESASTNQTSMYLCATGGLNNEQFFGPGTRLTVL.

The CDR3 DNA sequence: TGTGCCAGCGCCGGGGGGGGCCGGGACAGGGATACCAATGGCTACACCTTC. Amino acid sequence: CASAGGGRDRDTNGYTF. The chain combines TRBV27 with TRBJ1-2, with 9 nucleotides matching TRBD1. This CDR3 region has 17 residues. V lost 8 bases, J lost 6 bases, and 19 bases stayed unmatched. Looked up from germline, CDR1 is MNHEY and CDR2 is SMNVEV (reference sequence).

This clone was seen a single time. The gene calls are TRBV27 and TRBJ2-7, with 13 bases identical to TRBD2. Trimming took 6 bases from V and 10 from J; bases not matched to a gene: 3. Germline V gene lookup returns CDR1 MNHEY and CDR2 SMNVEV (reference sequence). The CDR3 length is 12 residues. CDR3 loop: CASRLAGGPQYF. The CDR3 nucleotides are TGTGCCAGCAGACTAGCGGGAGGGCCTCAGTACTTC.

This clone appeared a few times. CDR3: CASSEGTLLNTGELFF. CDR3 DNA sequence: TGTGCCAGCAGTGAGGGGACTCTGCTGAACACCGGGGAGCTGTTTTTT. The chain links TRBV2 to TRBJ2-2; possibly TRBD2 for D (6 bases). V dropped 3 bases and J dropped 1 base, with 12 bases sitting between them. Looked up from germline, CDR1 is SNHLY and CDR2 is FYNNEI. CDR3 length: 16 residues.

V usage is TRBV3-1 (or the pseudogene TRBV3-2) and J usage is TRBJ2-5; tentatively, D is TRBD1 (6 bases). CDR1 and CDR2 from the germline V gene are LGHDT and YNNKEL (reference sequence). V lost 1 base and J lost 5, with 14 bases in between. The CDR3 has 15 amino acids. CDR3 DNA sequence: TGTGCCAGCAGCCAAGGCCAGGGGTACTTGGAGACCCAGTACTTC. This encodes CASSQGQGYLETQYF.

This sequence joins TRBV30 and TRBJ2-1; 8 nucleotides line up with TRBD1. Germline lookup yields CDR1 GTSNPN and CDR2 SVGIG (reference sequence). Germline trimming cut 3 bases from V and 8 bases from J; bases unmatched to any gene: 6. The length of the CDR3 is 13 residues. CDR3 sequence reads: CAWSPTRGHEQFF. DNA for the CDR3: TGTGCCTGGAGCCCAACCAGGGGGCATGAGCAGTTCTTC.

The rearrangement uses TRBV12-3 or TRBV12-4 and TRBJ1-1; D not resolved. V lost 4 bases, J lost 2 bases, and 8 bases lay in between. The CDR3 contains 13 residues. CDR3 region: CASSWSHNTEAFF. The DNA of the CDR3 is TGTGCCAGCAGTTGGAGTCATAACACTGAAGCTTTCTTT.

The genes are TRBV12-3 or TRBV12-4 and TRBJ1-2; D is possibly TRBD1 (5 bases). Trimming removed 3 bases from V and 7 bases from J, with 9 bases in between. The CDR3 extends over 12 amino acids. CDR3 protein: CASSLQGGGYTF. The CDR3 DNA reads as TGTGCCAGCAGTTTGCAGGGCGGTGGCTACACCTTC.

This clone occurred a few times. The V and J genes are TRBV12-3 or TRBV12-4 and TRBJ2-5; D is possibly TRBD2 (5 bases). This CDR3 region has 13 residues. Trimming left V 6 bases short and J 5 bases short, with 13 bases between. In nucleotides, the CDR3 is TGTGCCAGCAGCTCCGGGGTGGAGGAGACCCAGTACTTC. It encodes CASSSGVEETQYF.

The chain links TRBV7-9 to TRBJ1-2, with D possibly matching TRBD1 (5 bases). The V end lost 5 bases, the J end lost 8 bases, and 15 bases lay between the germline ends. The CDR3 runs 13 residues. Germline values: CDR1 SEHNR, CDR2 FQNEAQ (reference sequence). Here the CDR3 reads CASSPGLEEGYTF. Written as DNA, the CDR3 is TGTGCCAGCAGCCCGGGACTGGAGGAAGGCTACACCTTC.

V is TRBV18 and J is TRBJ2-7; D is perhaps TRBD1 (6 bases). Trimming shortened V by 6 bases and J by 3 bases, and 12 bases separated the two germline ends. CDR1 and CDR2 from the germline V gene are KGHSH and LQKENI. The CDR3 totals 13 residues. CDR3 protein: CASSRDINYEQYV. CDR3 in DNA: TGTGCCAGCTCCCGGGACATCAACTACGAGCAGTACGTC.

V is TRBV7-3 and J is TRBJ2-4, with D maybe TRBD2 (6 bases). Trimming took 8 bases from V and 9 from J, leaving 14 bases between them. This CDR3 contains 12 residues. From germline, CDR1 is SGHTA and CDR2 FQGTGA. The chain's CDR3 is CASGLGGGIQYF. As DNA, the CDR3 is TGTGCCAGCGGACTCGGGGGAGGCATTCAGTACTTC.

The chain carries TRBV30 and TRBJ1-4; the D gene is possibly TRBD1 (5 bases). Germline V gives CDR1 GTSNPN, CDR2 SVGIG (reference sequence). There are 13 residues in the CDR3. Trimming pared 4 bases from V and 5 bases from J, leaving 11 bases between. CDR3 amino acids: CAWTGFANEKLFF. As DNA, the CDR3 is TGTGCCTGGACAGGGTTTGCAAATGAAAAACTGTTTTTT.

The chain employs TRBV5-1 and TRBJ1-5; a possible D gene is TRBD1 (5 bases). This CDR3 spans 16 amino acids. CDR1 and CDR2 from the germline V gene are SGHRS and YFSETQ. V dropped 4 bases and J dropped 1 base, with 15 bases sitting between them. The CDR3 loop is CASSRDPGGSNQPQHF. The CDR3 DNA reads as TGCGCCAGCAGCCGGGACCCCGGGGGAAGCAATCAGCCCCAGCATTTT.

This chain connects TRBV7-3 to TRBJ2-3; D might be TRBD1 (6 bases). Trimming stripped 5 bases from V and 1 base from J, with 16 bases between. Germline-derived CDR1 and CDR2 are SGHTA and FQGTGA. This CDR3 is built from 16 residues. Written as DNA, the CDR3 is TGTGCCAGCAGCCCCCTCCTAGGGGGAGGCACAGATACGCAGTATTTT. Protein: CASSPLLGGGTDTQYF.

The J gene is TRBJ2-2, the V gene TRBV5-1; D is uncertain. CDR3 length: 15 residues. The V end lost 0 bases, the J end lost 5 bases, and 11 bases lay between the germline ends. Germline CDR1 SGHRS, CDR2 YFSETQ. This CDR3 reads CASSLGGGSTGELFF. The CDR3 DNA sequence: TGCGCCAGCAGCTTGGGAGGTGGCTCAACCGGGGAGCTGTTTTTT.

In DNA, the CDR3 is TGTGCCAGCAGCTTAGACAGTGGTAAGCCCCAGCATTTT. Its protein product is CASSLDSGKPQHF. The chain joins TRBV7-2 to TRBJ1-5; no reliable D call. The germline V gene encodes CDR1 SGHTA and CDR2 FQGNSA. The CDR3 runs 13 residues. Trimming removed 1 base from V and 8 bases from J, with 9 bases in between.

The rearrangement joins TRBV6-5 to TRBJ2-7; TRBD1 matches at 10 bases. Germline values: CDR1 MNHEY, CDR2 SVGAGI. J lost 6 bases, V lost 6 bases, and 8 bases had no gene match. This CDR3 contains 14 residues. CDR3 DNA sequence: TGTGCCAGCAGACAGACAGGGGGCGGGTCCGAGCAGTACGTC. It translates to CASRQTGGGSEQYV.

This rearrangement joins TRBV30 to TRBJ1-2; 7 nucleotides line up with TRBD1. Germline-derived CDR1 and CDR2 are GTSNPN and SVGIG (reference sequence). This CDR3 has 15 residues. The ends lost 1 base at V and 2 bases at J; junction bases unmatched: 7. CDR3 protein: CAWSDRQGWNYGYTF. The CDR3 nucleotides are TGTGCCTGGAGTGACCGACAGGGTTGGAACTATGGCTACACCTTC.